The 15 T cell receptor beta chains in this list originate from one sample, sequenced in a study of blood T cell repertoires in COVID-19. The protocol was immunoSEQ multiplex PCR, while the TCRdb copy is restricted to in-frame clones and leaves out a portion. The table shows around 32,000 clones, with roughly 85% occurring only once. Sequencing was done on a sample of peripheral blood. The receptor source for this set is a woman of 80 years or more with active or convalescent COVID-19.

The chain recombines TRBV19 with TRBJ2-4; the D gene is possibly TRBD1 (7 bases). The CDR3 is 18 residues long. The V end was cut by 7 bases, the J end by 1 base, with 23 bases between. Germline assignment: CDR1 LNHDA and CDR2 SQIVND (reference sequence). This CDR3 reads CASTPGGRFLSAKNIQYF. In DNA, the CDR3 is TGTGCCAGTACACCAGGGGGGCGGTTCCTCAGCGCCAAAAACATTCAGTACTTC.

The V and J genes are TRBV5-6 and TRBJ2-7, with TRBD2 as a possible D gene (5 bases). Germline assignment: CDR1 SGHDT and CDR2 YYEEEE. There are 13 residues in the CDR3. Trimming removed 4 bases at V and 3 bases at J, with 11 bases between. CDR3 nucleotides: TGTGCCAGCAGCAGGACTCACCTCTACGAGCAGTACTTC. This sequence encodes CASSRTHLYEQYF.

The V gene is TRBV19, the J gene TRBJ2-4; 7 bases are shared with TRBD2. The J segment lost 14 bases and the V segment lost 1 base, leaving 8 bases of the junction unmatched. This CDR3 has 13 residues. Per the germline V gene, CDR1 is LNHDA and CDR2 is SQIVND (reference sequence). In nucleotides, the CDR3 is TGTGCCAGTAGTATAGGTGCTAGCGGTGTGGAGTACTTC. It codes for CASSIGASGVEYF.

V and J are TRBV5-1 and TRBJ2-5; D unresolved. Germline-derived CDR1 and CDR2 are SGHRS and YFSETQ. Deletions cut 5 bases from V and 1 base from J, with 12 bases between. The CDR3 consists of 14 residues. The CDR3 DNA reads TGCGCCAGCAGTCTTTCCGGAGTCCAAGAGACCCAGTACTTC. Its protein product is CASSLSGVQETQYF.

The chain links TRBV5-1 to TRBJ1-3, with 11 bases lining up with TRBD1. With 0 bases clipped from V and 2 bases from J, the junction kept 7 bases outside the gene matches. CDR3 length: 18 amino acids. Per the germline V gene, CDR1 is SGHRS and CDR2 is YFSETQ. The CDR3 DNA reads as TGCGCCAGCAGCTTGGCGGAACGGACAGGGGGCCCTGGAAACACCATATATTTT. It specifies CASSLAERTGGPGNTIYF.

The CDR3 bases are TGTGCCACGAGTAACGGGGGGTCCCCCTACAATGAGCAGTTCTTC. Translation: CATSNGGSPYNEQFF. The chain has TRBV24-1 and TRBJ2-1; 7 nucleotides line up with TRBD2. The CDR3 runs 15 residues. With V trimmed by 10 bases and J by 2 bases, 10 bases remained unmatched. The germline gives CDR1 KGHDR, CDR2 SFDVKD.

The rearrangement uses TRBV6-5 and TRBJ2-2, with D unresolved. V lost 6 bases, J lost 2 bases, and 4 bases lay in between. The V gene's germline CDR1 is MNHEY and CDR2 SVGAGI. The CDR3 has 12 residues. The CDR3 bases are TGTGCCAGCAGCCTCAACACCGGGGAGCTGTTTTTT. Residues: CASSLNTGELFF.

This rearrangement joins TRBV21-1 to TRBJ2-3; the tabulated D call, TRBD1, remains unverified against the DNA. TRBV21-1 is given as a pseudogene. The CDR3 runs 18 residues. CDR3 protein: CASSKVWLRQGASDTQYF. Here the CDR3 DNA reads TGTGCCAGCAGCAAAGTCTGGTTGCGACAGGGGGCTTCGGATACGCAGTATTTT.

The V gene is TRBV19, the J gene TRBJ2-3, with D perhaps TRBD1 (6 bases). This CDR3 contains 15 residues. CDR1 is LNHDA and CDR2 is SQIVND in the germline V gene (reference sequence). The ends were cut back, 6 bases at V and 5 bases at J, with 18 bases in the middle. The CDR3 sequence is CASRDSGTTLDTQYF. The CDR3 DNA reads TGTGCCAGTAGGGACTCCGGGACAACTTTAGATACGCAGTATTTT.

The chain links TRBV11-2 to TRBJ1-4; TRBD1 is a possible D gene (5 bases). Germline V CDR1 and CDR2: SGHAT, FQNNGV. The CDR3 spans 14 residues. The ends were cut back, 0 bases at V and 11 bases at J, with 13 bases in the middle. The CDR3 sequence is CASSLDGPGQKLFF. The DNA of the CDR3 is TGTGCCAGCAGCTTAGACGGGCCAGGGCAGAAACTGTTTTTT. Using reference TRBV11-2 and TRBJ1-4 for the parts outside the CDR3, the full variable domain is EAGVAQSPRYKIIEKRQSVAFWCNPISGHATLYWYQQILGQGPKLLIQFQNNGVVDDSQLPKDRFSAERLKGVDSTLKIQPAKLEDSAVYLCASSLDGPGQKLFFGSGTQLSVL.

This chain joins TRBV6-1 and TRBJ1-4, with a tentative D call TRBD1 (6 bases). The length of the CDR3 is 14 residues. The germline V gene has CDR1 MNHNS and CDR2 SASEGT. Trimming left V 3 bases short and J 6 bases short, with 11 bases between. Written as DNA, the CDR3 is TGTGCCAGCAGTGACAGGGGCGGTGATGAAAAACTGTTTTTT. Translating it yields CASSDRGGDEKLFF.

The J gene is TRBJ2-7, the V gene TRBV12-3 or TRBV12-4; the match to TRBD2 covers 7 bases. The CDR3 contains 13 residues. J lost 3 bases, V lost 10 bases, and 9 bases had no gene match. This CDR3 is CATQRGSYYEQYF. As DNA, the CDR3 is TGTGCCACCCAGCGGGGCAGTTACTACGAGCAGTACTTC.

The gene calls are TRBV30 and TRBJ2-3, with no clear D. The CDR3 contains 13 residues. V was trimmed by 3 bases and J by 7 bases, leaving 14 bases between them. CDR1 and CDR2 from the germline V gene are GTSNPN and SVGIG (reference sequence). The CDR3 sequence is CAWSLGWVNTQYF. CDR3 DNA: TGTGCCTGGAGCCTCGGGTGGGTAAATACGCAGTATTTT.

V is TRBV19 and J is TRBJ2-4, with 8 bases identical to TRBD1. The ends lost 4 bases at V and 0 bases at J; junction bases unmatched: 11. The CDR3 sequence is 18 residues long. CDR1 and CDR2 (germline): LNHDA, SQIVND (reference sequence). Here the CDR3 reads CASSRGTGQVLAKNIQYF. CDR3 coding DNA: TGTGCCAGTAGTAGGGGGACAGGACAGGTTTTAGCCAAAAACATTCAGTACTTC.

The chain is built from TRBV11-3 and TRBJ2-3, with unresolved D. The CDR3 is 14 residues long. Trimming shortened V by 5 bases and J by 7 bases, and 16 bases separated the two germline ends. CDR1 and CDR2 from the germline V gene are SGHNT and YENEEA. CDR3 residues: CASSPLFAANTQYF. CDR3 bases: TGTGCCAGCAGCCCACTTTTTGCGGCCAATACGCAGTATTTT.